The clone carrying this T cell receptor (beta chain) was counted a few times. Its antigen is undetermined. CDR3 size: 14 residues. Per germline, CDR1 SGHRS and CDR2 YFSETQ. V gave up 5 bases and J gave up 5 bases; unmatched junction bases: 7. Full-length variable regions came from constant-region reverse primers plus semi-nested Nested Universal Primer A PCR. One entry per CDR3 protein, called by TCRdb with MiXCR from the 5' RACE reads. The sample lists roughly 46,000 distinct CDR3 sequences, around a quarter occurring once. General study findings and limits: Greatest tumor Treg TCR overlap was with tumor naive CD4+ cells. Tumor memory CD4+ T cell TCR gene usage was found to cluster with blood and lymph node memory CD4+ cells and with lymph node naive CD4+ cells.

Purified naive CD4+ T cells were depleted of CD25+ Tregs. The chain combines TRBV5-1 with TRBJ2-1, with 7 bases aligning to TRBD2. The sample taken for sequencing was naive CD4+ T cells sorted from blood. As to subset: naive CD4+ T cells, CD4+CD45RA+CD25-. The origin of this receptor is a female donor with breast cancer. CDR3 DNA: TGCGCCAGCAGTAACACGGGACTAAACAATGAGCAGTTCTTC. It encodes CASSNTGLNNEQFF.